This T cell receptor (beta chain) came from a study of T cells in Graves' hyperthyroidism and ophthalmopathy. The table lists this clonotype with a few counts. Researchers took RNA transcripts and amplified the TCR beta CDR3 regions from them. Primed by the HTBI set, a first-round RT-PCR was run on the TCR CDR3. TCRdb called the multiplex PCR reads again in MiXCR, with one record for every CDR3 protein. The sample has roughly 740,000 distinct CDR3 sequences; roughly 15% are singletons. The material sequenced was blood. This sequence was found in a man aged 18-30 years with Graves' hyperthyroidism.

Written as DNA, the CDR3 is TGTGCCACCAGCAGACCCGCCCGGGATAGCGGTAAAGAGACCCAGTACTTC. It specifies CATSRPARDSGKETQYF. V and J are TRBV15 and TRBJ2-5; the D gene is possibly TRBD2 (6 bases). The CDR3 sequence is 17 residues long. Germline V gene sequence: CDR1 LNHNV, CDR2 YYDKDF (reference sequence). V gave up 2 bases and J gave up 3 bases, with 19 bases separating them.